The entry below describes one T cell receptor (beta chain). Its antigen is unknown. TCRdb's table, derived via immunoSEQ multiplex PCR, lists solely in-frame clones and lacks some. The table records roughly 10,000 clones, approximately 74% of them present only once. The time point here: cycle 4 day 1 (C4D1), after 6 weeks of nivolumab. Relapse after autologous stem cell transplantation occurred in every patient, and brentuximab vedotin exposure varied. After PBMCs were thawed, their CD8+ T cells were isolated by magnetic negative selection. Best responses fell into complete response, partial response or progressive disease. This sample stems from a study of PD-1 blockade in classical Hodgkin lymphoma. Study observations and caveats: TCR diversity at baseline was reported to be reduced in newly diagnosed patients relative to healthy donors. CD4+ TCR diversity rose significantly by C4D1, and CD8+ TCR diversity did not. Baseline diversity in complete responders resembled that of newly diagnosed patients.

The length of the CDR3 is 12 residues. Germline assignment: CDR1 SEHNR and CDR2 FQNEAQ (reference sequence). The germline V and J ends were trimmed by 7 bases and 6 bases, with 12 bases remaining between them. The specimen comprised CD8+ T cells from blood, sampled before the fourth cycle of nivolumab. The V and J genes are TRBV7-9 and TRBJ1-1; the D is unclear. This sequence originates from a human donor with classical Hodgkin lymphoma. CDR3 sequence reads: CASTPGSPEAFF. The CDR3 region has the DNA TGTGCCAGCACCCCTGGTTCACCTGAAGCTTTCTTT.